This TCR beta chain comes out of a study of T-cell memory formation after mild COVID-19. Whole-study findings and limits: Pre-infection memory carried some responding clones, suggesting that cross-reactive memory joined. Contracting CD4+ clones sat mainly in CM and EM; CD8+ in EMRA.

With respect to this clonotype: What it binds is unknown.

Trimming cost V 5 bases and J 7 bases; bases outside gene matches: 11. The CDR3 spans 15 residues. TCR alpha and TCR beta cDNA libraries carrying sample barcodes and UMIs came from 5'RACE with constant-segment primers. TCRdb recomputed calls from the 5' RACE reads with MiXCR, one row per CDR3 protein. The sample has about 200,000 distinct CDR3 sequences; over 9% are singletons. V usage is TRBV12-3 or TRBV12-4 and J usage is TRBJ2-5; TRBD2 aligns across 9 bases. The sample comprised PBMCs or a T cell subset sorted from them (not recorded which). The receptor's source is a man aged 18 to 35 who had mild COVID-19 (a few samples of this study predate the infection). Cell type and time point are not known. In nucleotides, the CDR3 is TGTGCCAGCAGTCCCTTGGCGGGGGGGTTGGGGACCCAGTACTTC. This codes for CASSPLAGGLGTQYF.